This T cell receptor beta chain was retrieved from a study of blood T cell repertoires in COVID-19. CDR3 size: 16 residues. This study enrolled people aged 18 to 89 from 24 US geographic areas. Membership in each cohort depended on participant-reported clinical history. Two negative PCRs, clearance, or symptom resolution had been documented for recovered Cohort 3 donors. In the authors' workflow: By means of reference gene primer amplification, nucleated cell counts were estimated. Profiled with immunoSEQ multiplex PCR; TCRdb holds only in-frame clones, not every one. The DNA was the basis for D and trimming; V, J and clone size are from that table. The sample includes around 250,000 clones, about 80% of them seen just once. There are a few counts of this clone.

This sequence originates from a man aged 45-65 years who had recovered from COVID-19. The sequencing sample was made of PBMCs or T cells enriched from blood (not recorded which). The chain links TRBV21-1 to TRBJ1-6. TRBV21-1 is noted as a pseudogene. The CDR3 nucleotides read TGTGCCAGCAGCAACGACCCCGGGATATCGAATTCACCCCTCCACTTT. This translates into CASSNDPGISNSPLHF.